Listed below are T cell receptor beta chains from one sample, sequenced in a study of shared clonotypes between healthy human individuals. The method was immunoSEQ multiplex PCR; TCRdb's version includes in-frame clones alone and lacks a portion of them. The sample has roughly 760,000 clones, around 74% seen once. The sequenced material came from memory CD4+ T cells sorted from blood. Source of these receptors: a woman younger than 45 in good health. The CDR3 runs from the conserved cysteine through the conserved F or W. A D gene is named only where the DNA matches it firmly. The size of a clone is reported for some rows only, either as once, few or many, or as a class for expanded clones.

>TRBD1|.|TRBJ1-1|TRBV5-1
TGCGCCAGCAGCTTGGAGTGGGGACAGGTCACTGAAGCTTTCTTT
CASSLEWGQVTEAFF
>.|.|TRBJ1-3|TRBV27
TGTGCCAGCAGCGATGGATCTGGAAACACCATATATTTT
CASSDGSGNTIYF
>TRBD2|.|TRBJ2-5|TRBV30
TGTGCCTGGCGGGAGATCGGGGGGGAGACCCAGTACTTC
CAWREIGGETQYF
>TRBD2|few|TRBJ2-1|TRBV7-3
TGTGCCAGCAGCTATAGCGGGAGGGCCGCCTACAATGAGCAGTTCTTC
CASSYSGRAAYNEQFF
>.|.|TRBJ1-1|TRBV10-1
TGCGCCAGCAGTGTTTCTCTTTTTGACCCGACAGCTCTATCGACTGAAGCTTTCTTT
CASSVSLFDPTALSTEAFF
>.|.|TRBJ1-2|TRBV5-1
TGCGCCAGCAGCTCGGAGGCGAGAGCTAACTATGGCTACACCTTC
CASSSEARANYGYTF
>.|.|TRBJ2-5|TRBV29-1
TGCAGCGTTGAAGAGGTACAAGAGACCCAGTACTTC
CSVEEVQETQYF
>.|.|TRBJ2-7|TRBV4-1
TGCGCCAGCAGCCAAGAACCGGCTATACCCTACGAGCAGTACTTC
CASSQEPAIPYEQYF
>TRBD1|.|TRBJ2-7|TRBV11-2
TGTGCCAGCAGTCGGGACAGGGGGCAAGAGCAGTACTTC
CASSRDRGQEQYF
>.|once|TRBJ2-3|TRBV28
TGTGCCAGCACGGGCGGAAGCACAGATACGCAGTATTTT
CASTGGSTDTQYF
>.|.|TRBJ2-7|TRBV10-1
TGCGCCAGCAGTGCCAGCCCCTACGAGCAGTACTTC
CASSASPYEQYF
>.|.|TRBJ1-2|TRBV5-1
TGCGCCAGCAGCGGGGGAAACCGGGACGGATATGGCTACACCTTC
CASSGGNRDGYGYTF
>TRBD1|.|TRBJ1-4|TRBV9
TGTGCCAGCAGCGCGACAAGTGGGACAGTGTATTCGGAAAAACTGTTTTTT
CASSATSGTVYSEKLFF
>TRBD2|.|TRBJ2-1|TRBV11-2
TGTGCCAGCAGCCTTTCATATCCGGGACTAGCGGGAATATACAATGAGCAGTTCTTC
CASSLSYPGLAGIYNEQFF
>TRBD1|.|TRBJ1-5|TRBV28
TGTGCCAGCATTGGGGACAGGGCGAGCAATCAGCCCCAGCATTTT
CASIGDRASNQPQHF
>TRBD2|few|TRBJ2-7|TRBV10-3
TGTGCCACCGGGAAGGGGGCTAGCGGGGGGAGCTCCTACGAGCAGTACTTC
CATGKGASGGSSYEQYF
>.|.|TRBJ1-4|TRBV5-1
TGCGCCAGCAGCGCGCAGCCAGGGACGAATGAAAAACTGTTTTTT
CASSAQPGTNEKLFF
>.|.|TRBJ2-1|TRBV5-1
TGCGCCAGCAGCTTTAAGGCAGGAACACCCGACAATGAGCAGTTCTTC
CASSFKAGTPDNEQFF
>.|few|TRBJ2-7|TRBV6-1
TGTGCCAGCAGTGGGACGGTAGCCCCCTACGAGCAGTACTTC
CASSGTVAPYEQYF
>.|.|TRBJ2-7|TRBV19
TGTGCCAGTAGTATGGCCGGGACAACTTACGAGCAGTACTTC
CASSMAGTTYEQYF
>TRBD2|.|TRBJ2-7|TRBV10-1
TGCGCCAGCAGGGGACCGACTAGCGGGAGTTTCAACGAGCAGTACTTC
CASRGPTSGSFNEQYF
>.|.|TRBJ2-3|TRBV4-2
TGTGCCAGCAGCCAAGGTCTAGCGAGGCCCACAGATACGCAGTATTTT
CASSQGLARPTDTQYF
>.|.|TRBJ1-3|TRBV6-6
TGTGCCAGCAGTGCCCTTCAGGGAAACACCATATATTTT
CASSALQGNTIYF
>TRBD2|.|TRBJ2-7|TRBV5-1
TGCGCCAGCAGCTTCCGACTAGCGGGACCGTCTTACGAGCAGTACTTC
CASSFRLAGPSYEQYF
>.|.|TRBJ1-2|TRBV7-2
TGTGCCAGCAGCTTAGATCTGTCCTATGGCTACACCTTC
CASSLDLSYGYTF
>.|.|TRBJ2-2|TRBV21-1
TGTGCCAGCAGCAAAGCGAGGACAGGGGCGGGCACCGGGGAGCTGTTTTTT
CASSKARTGAGTGELFF
>TRBD2|.|TRBJ2-7|TRBV5-6
TGTGCCAGCAGCTCGGGACTAGCGGGAGTTAAGTACTTC
CASSSGLAGVKYF